These 11 T cell receptor beta chains originate from one sample sequenced in a study of identical twins. TCRdb recomputed calls from the 5' RACE reads with MiXCR, one row per CDR3 protein. The sample includes roughly 230,000 distinct CDR3 sequences, about 8% of them seen just once. The same sample was also studied in work on yellow fever vaccine responses in identical twins.

Sequenced material: CD8+ T cells sorted from blood. These receptor sequences come from a woman younger than 35 in good health.

This clonotype was counted only a few times. The rearrangement links TRBV25-1 to TRBJ2-7, with 12 nucleotides matching TRBD2. CDR3 length: 14 residues. CDR1 and CDR2 (germline): MGHDK, SYGVNS. V trimming: 4 bases; J trimming: 2 bases; junction bases outside the gene matches: 0. CDR3 in amino acids: CASSGLAGAYEQYF. Here the CDR3 DNA reads TGTGCCAGCAGTGGACTAGCGGGGGCCTACGAGCAGTACTTC.

This clonotype was observed many times. The V call is TRBV12-3 or TRBV12-4, the J call TRBJ2-1; D remains ambiguous. This CDR3 is built from 14 residues. V dropped 3 bases and J dropped 2 bases, with 8 bases sitting between them. The CDR3 DNA reads TGTGCCAGCAGTTTTGACACTCCCTACAATGAGCAGTTCTTC. This encodes CASSFDTPYNEQFF.

This clonotype was observed many times. The chain employs TRBV5-1 and TRBJ2-2; D may be TRBD1 (6 bases). V lost 4 bases and J lost 1, with 11 bases in between. The CDR3 contains 15 residues. CDR1 SGHRS and CDR2 YFSETQ come from the germline V gene. CDR3 loop: CASSRTDRNTGELFF. CDR3 DNA sequence: TGCGCCAGCAGCCGGACGGACAGGAACACCGGGGAGCTGTTTTTT.

This clonotype showed up many times. The chain is built from TRBV6-5 and TRBJ2-1; 8 bases fit TRBD2. The V gene end was trimmed by 0 bases and the J gene end by 6 bases; junction bases not matched to a gene: 7. CDR3 length equals 16 residues. Germline CDR1 reads MNHEY; CDR2 reads SVGAGI. The CDR3 bases are TGTGCCAGCAGTTACTCCGGACCGGGAGGGCCCAATGAGCAGTTCTTC. Residues: CASSYSGPGGPNEQFF.

The chain couples TRBV6-2 or TRBV6-3 to TRBJ2-7, with TRBD2 matching over 11 bases. There are 17 residues in the CDR3. CDR1 and CDR2 (germline): MNHEY, SVGEGT. Trimming cost V 0 bases and J 3 bases; bases outside gene matches: 7. The chain's CDR3 is CASSYSGTSGSFYEQYF. The CDR3 DNA reads as TGTGCCAGCAGTTACTCTGGAACTAGCGGGAGTTTCTACGAGCAGTACTTC.

This clonotype was picked up a small number of times. This sequence joins TRBV7-9 and TRBJ2-1; 8 bases fit TRBD1. The length of the CDR3 is 16 residues. Germline lookup yields CDR1 SEHNR and CDR2 FQNEAQ (reference sequence). Trimming removed 1 base from V and 2 bases from J; junction bases left unmatched: 4. The CDR3 here is CASSLEAGGAYNEQFF. Here the CDR3 DNA reads TGTGCCAGCAGCTTAGAAGCAGGGGGCGCCTACAATGAGCAGTTCTTC.

The chain employs TRBV27 and TRBJ2-3; 11 bases map to TRBD2. The CDR3 loop spans 14 amino acids. V shed 8 bases and J 2 bases; nucleotides not matched to a gene: 3. Germline V gene sequence: CDR1 MNHEY, CDR2 SMNVEV (reference sequence). The CDR3 nucleotides read TGTGCCAGCGGGGGACTAGCGGTCACAGATACGCAGTATTTT. Translation: CASGGLAVTDTQYF.

This clonotype was seen just once. The chain employs TRBV7-3 and TRBJ2-6, with 10 nucleotides matching TRBD1. The V gene end was trimmed by 6 bases and the J gene end by 0 bases; junction bases not matched to a gene: 11. The CDR3 consists of 19 residues. Germline CDR1 reads SGHTA; CDR2 reads FQGTGA. This CDR3 is CASRSTPGQGPSGANVLTF. The DNA of the CDR3 is TGTGCCAGCAGATCAACCCCGGGACAGGGGCCCTCTGGGGCCAACGTCCTGACTTTC. The full variable domain, its missing parts supplied by reference TRBV7-3 and TRBJ2-6, is GAGVSQTPSNKVTEKGKYVELRCDPISGHTALYWYRQSLGQGPEFLIYFQGTGAADDSGLPNDRFFAVRPEGSVSTLKIQRTERGDSAVYLCASRSTPGQGPSGANVLTFGAGSRLTVL.

This clonotype was observed a few times. The chain uses TRBV3-1 and TRBJ2-3; 9 nucleotides align to TRBD2. After removal of 2 bases from V and 4 bases from J, the junction contained 13 bases not matched to a gene. Germline values: CDR1 LGHDT, CDR2 YNNKEL (reference sequence). The CDR3 spans 18 residues. The CDR3 bases are TGTGCCAGCAGCCAACTCCGCGGGGGGGCAGGCGGGGCAGATACGCAGTATTTT. Its translation: CASSQLRGGAGGADTQYF.

This clonotype was seen many times. This chain connects TRBV5-1 to TRBJ2-3, with 9 bases identical to TRBD2. V shed 4 bases, J shed 4 bases, and the junction held 10 bases outside the gene matches. Germline V gives CDR1 SGHRS, CDR2 YFSETQ. The CDR3 runs to 16 residues. The CDR3 sequence is CASSPSLAGIADTQYF. The CDR3 nucleotides read TGCGCCAGCAGCCCAAGCCTAGCGGGGATCGCAGATACGCAGTATTTT.

This chain uses TRBV27 with TRBJ2-3; D is uncertain. Germline lookup yields CDR1 MNHEY and CDR2 SMNVEV (reference sequence). V was shortened by 5 bases and J by 1 base, with 22 bases between the two germline ends. The CDR3 contains 18 residues. Here the CDR3 reads CASSTTSAAVWGTDTQYF. The CDR3 bases are TGTGCCAGCAGTACAACTTCCGCGGCGGTATGGGGCACAGATACGCAGTATTTT.